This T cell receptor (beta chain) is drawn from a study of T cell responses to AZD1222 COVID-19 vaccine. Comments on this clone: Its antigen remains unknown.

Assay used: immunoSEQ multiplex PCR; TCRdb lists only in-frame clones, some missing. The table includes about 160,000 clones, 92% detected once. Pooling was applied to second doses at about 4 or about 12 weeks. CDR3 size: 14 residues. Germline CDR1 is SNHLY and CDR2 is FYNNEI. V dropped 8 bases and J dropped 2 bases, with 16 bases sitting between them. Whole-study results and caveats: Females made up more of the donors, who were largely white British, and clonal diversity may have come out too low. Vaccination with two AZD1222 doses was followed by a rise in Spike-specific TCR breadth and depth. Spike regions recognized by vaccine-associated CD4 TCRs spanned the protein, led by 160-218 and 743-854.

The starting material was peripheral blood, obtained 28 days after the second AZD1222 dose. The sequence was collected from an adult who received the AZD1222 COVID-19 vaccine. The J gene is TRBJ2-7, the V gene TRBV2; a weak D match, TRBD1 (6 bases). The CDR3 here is CASRFDRLTYEQYF. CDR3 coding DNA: TGTGCCAGCCGGTTCGACAGGTTAACCTACGAGCAGTACTTC.